This is a list of T cell receptor beta chains from one sample in a study of cytomegalovirus exposure and HLA in healthy donors. This table comes from immunoSEQ multiplex PCR, and its TCRdb copy is limited to in-frame clones, with some not included. The data show some 190,000 clones, more than 75% seen once. The sample was PBMCs. The receptor source for this set is a man aged 35-49 years in good health and CMV-seronegative. Both conserved end residues are part of each CDR3. A D gene is named only where the DNA matches it firmly. Clone size appears in some rows only: once, few, many, or a class for an expanded clone.

V gene: TRBV27; J gene: TRBJ2-7; clone size: .; D gene: .; CDR3 protein: CASSLEQGWHEQYF; CDR3 DNA: TGTGCCAGCAGTTTGGAGCAGGGGTGGCACGAGCAGTACTTC
V gene: TRBV30; J gene: TRBJ2-7; clone size: .; D gene: .; CDR3 protein: CAWGPGQYYEQYF; CDR3 DNA: TGTGCCTGGGGCCCGGGACAATACTACGAGCAGTACTTC
V gene: TRBV15; J gene: TRBJ1-3; clone size: few; D gene: TRBD1; CDR3 protein: CATSRTGTGAPNSGNTIYF; CDR3 DNA: TGTGCCACCAGCAGGACCGGGACAGGCGCACCTAACTCTGGAAACACCATATATTTT
V gene: TRBV2; J gene: TRBJ2-2; clone size: once; D gene: .; CDR3 protein: CASSPANSGELFF; CDR3 DNA: TGTGCCAGCAGCCCTGCGAATAGCGGGGAGCTGTTTTTT
V gene: TRBV6-5; J gene: TRBJ1-4; clone size: .; D gene: .; CDR3 protein: CASSYSHSMGEKLFF; CDR3 DNA: TGTGCCAGCAGTTACTCTCACAGCATGGGTGAAAAACTGTTTTTT
V gene: TRBV28; J gene: TRBJ1-1; clone size: .; D gene: .; CDR3 protein: CASRPGMNTEAFF; CDR3 DNA: TGTGCCAGCCGACCGGGTATGAACACTGAAGCTTTCTTT
V gene: TRBV6-5; J gene: TRBJ2-7; clone size: few; D gene: TRBD1; CDR3 protein: CASTYGQGYEQYF; CDR3 DNA: TGTGCCAGCACTTACGGACAGGGGTACGAGCAGTACTTC
V gene: TRBV6-1; J gene: TRBJ1-5; clone size: .; D gene: .; CDR3 protein: CASSEGAGKRPQHF; CDR3 DNA: TGTGCCAGCAGTGAAGGGGCAGGAAAACGGCCCCAGCATTTT
V gene: TRBV5-1; J gene: TRBJ1-2; clone size: .; D gene: .; CDR3 protein: CASSLGTDYGYTF; CDR3 DNA: TGCGCCAGCAGCTTGGGGACAGACTATGGCTACACCTTC
V gene: TRBV7-2; J gene: TRBJ1-2; clone size: .; D gene: .; CDR3 protein: CASSSEVGYTF; CDR3 DNA: TGTGCCAGCAGCTCAGAGGTAGGCTACACCTTC
V gene: TRBV30; J gene: TRBJ1-2; clone size: .; D gene: .; CDR3 protein: CAWLDGYTF; CDR3 DNA: TGTGCCTGGTTAGATGGCTACACCTTC
V gene: TRBV4-1; J gene: TRBJ1-4; clone size: .; D gene: .; CDR3 protein: CASSQGGGTNEKLFF; CDR3 DNA: TGCGCCAGCAGCCAAGGGGGGGGCACTAATGAAAAACTGTTTTTT
V gene: TRBV11-2; J gene: TRBJ2-3; clone size: .; D gene: TRBD2; CDR3 protein: CASSWASGGTDTQYF; CDR3 DNA: TGTGCCAGCAGCTGGGCTAGCGGTGGTACAGATACGCAGTATTTT
V gene: TRBV9; J gene: TRBJ2-6; clone size: .; D gene: TRBD2; CDR3 protein: CASDEGGIWSGRAAGANVLTF; CDR3 DNA: TGTGCCAGCGACGAGGGGGGTATCTGGAGCGGGAGGGCCGCCGGGGCCAACGTCCTGACTTTC
V gene: TRBV19; J gene: TRBJ2-7; clone size: .; D gene: .; CDR3 protein: CASSIGFGVEQYF; CDR3 DNA: TGTGCCAGTAGTATAGGGTTCGGAGTAGAGCAGTACTTC
V gene: TRBV7-8; J gene: TRBJ1-2; clone size: .; D gene: .; CDR3 protein: CASSPSRSFTNYGYTF; CDR3 DNA: TGTGCCAGCAGCCCTTCGCGAAGCTTCACCAACTATGGCTACACCTTC
V gene: TRBV29-1; J gene: TRBJ1-5; clone size: .; D gene: TRBD1; CDR3 protein: CSALTGGQPQHF; CDR3 DNA: TGCAGCGCCTTGACAGGGGGCCAGCCCCAGCATTTT
V gene: TRBV27; J gene: TRBJ1-2; clone size: .; D gene: TRBD1; CDR3 protein: CASSPFVTAGQGIYGYTF; CDR3 DNA: TGTGCCAGCAGTCCCTTCGTAACTGCGGGACAGGGTATATATGGCTACACCTTC
V gene: TRBV19; J gene: TRBJ1-2; clone size: few; D gene: .; CDR3 protein: CASSIRGTGGYTF; CDR3 DNA: TGTGCCAGTAGTATCCGGGGGACGGGCGGCTACACCTTC
V gene: TRBV18; J gene: TRBJ2-7; clone size: .; D gene: .; CDR3 protein: CASSPQGTEQYF; CDR3 DNA: TGTGCCAGCTCACCCCAGGGGACCGAGCAGTACTTC
V gene: TRBV30; J gene: TRBJ2-1; clone size: .; D gene: TRBD2; CDR3 protein: CAFLLAGANEQFF; CDR3 DNA: TGTGCCTTTTTACTAGCGGGGGCTAATGAGCAGTTCTTC
V gene: TRBV7-9; J gene: TRBJ1-2; clone size: .; D gene: .; CDR3 protein: CASSSQGFGYTF; CDR3 DNA: TGTGCCAGCAGCTCACAGGGTTTTGGCTACACCTTC
V gene: TRBV7-9; J gene: TRBJ1-4; clone size: few; D gene: .; CDR3 protein: CASSLLGGEKLFF; CDR3 DNA: TGTGCCAGCAGCTTACTAGGGGGTGAAAAACTGTTTTTT
V gene: TRBV21-1; J gene: TRBJ1-2; clone size: .; D gene: .; CDR3 protein: CASSARPTYGYTF; CDR3 DNA: TGTGCCAGCAGCGCCAGGCCAACCTATGGCTACACCTTC
V gene: TRBV28; J gene: TRBJ2-1; clone size: .; D gene: TRBD2; CDR3 protein: CASSLASGFYNEQFF; CDR3 DNA: TGTGCCAGCAGTTTGGCTAGCGGGTTCTACAATGAGCAGTTCTTC
V gene: TRBV5-1; J gene: TRBJ1-1; clone size: .; D gene: TRBD1; CDR3 protein: CASSLRGQGADEAFF; CDR3 DNA: TGCGCCAGCAGCTTGAGGGGACAGGGGGCAGATGAAGCTTTCTTT
V gene: TRBV28; J gene: TRBJ2-4; clone size: .; D gene: TRBD1; CDR3 protein: CASSLSSPGTGLAKNIQYF; CDR3 DNA: TGTGCCAGCAGTTTAAGTTCCCCCGGGACAGGGTTAGCCAAAAACATTCAGTACTTC
V gene: TRBV5-1; J gene: TRBJ2-5; clone size: .; D gene: .; CDR3 protein: CASSGRGSSETQYF; CDR3 DNA: TGCGCCAGCAGCGGTAGGGGATCGTCGGAGACCCAGTACTTC
V gene: TRBV9; J gene: TRBJ1-2; clone size: few; D gene: TRBD1; CDR3 protein: CASSVERTGGAGGYTF; CDR3 DNA: TGTGCCAGCAGCGTAGAAAGGACAGGGGGCGCAGGCGGCTACACCTTC
V gene: TRBV7-2; J gene: TRBJ2-5; clone size: .; D gene: .; CDR3 protein: CASRRDGKETQYF; CDR3 DNA: TGTGCGAGTCGGAGGGACGGGAAAGAGACCCAGTACTTC
V gene: TRBV4-3; J gene: TRBJ2-2; clone size: few; D gene: .; CDR3 protein: CASSSIDGQTGELFF; CDR3 DNA: TGCGCCAGCAGCTCTATCGACGGACAGACCGGGGAGCTGTTTTTT
V gene: TRBV6-5; J gene: TRBJ2-3; clone size: .; D gene: TRBD1; CDR3 protein: CASSSRQGATATQYF; CDR3 DNA: TGTGCCAGCAGTAGCCGACAGGGGGCCACTGCTACGCAGTATTTT
V gene: TRBV19; J gene: TRBJ2-7; clone size: .; D gene: .; CDR3 protein: CASSIDRSYEQYF; CDR3 DNA: TGTGCCAGTAGTATAGATCGGTCCTACGAGCAGTACTTC
V gene: TRBV7-2; J gene: TRBJ2-3; clone size: .; D gene: TRBD2; CDR3 protein: CASRGGGSQDTQYF; CDR3 DNA: TGTGCCAGCAGGGGAGGCGGGAGTCAAGATACGCAGTATTTT
V gene: TRBV6-1; J gene: TRBJ2-2; clone size: .; D gene: .; CDR3 protein: CASSEARFTGELFF; CDR3 DNA: TGTGCCAGCAGTGAAGCGCGGTTCACCGGGGAGCTGTTTTTT
V gene: TRBV5-1; J gene: TRBJ2-1; clone size: .; D gene: .; CDR3 protein: CASSLAGETSNEQFF; CDR3 DNA: TGCGCCAGCAGCTTGGCGGGGGAAACGAGCAATGAGCAGTTCTTC
V gene: TRBV4-1; J gene: TRBJ1-2; clone size: .; D gene: TRBD1; CDR3 protein: CASSQAAGGRYTF; CDR3 DNA: TGCGCCAGCAGCCAAGCGGCAGGGGGCCGCTACACCTTC
V gene: TRBV7-3; J gene: TRBJ1-4; clone size: .; D gene: TRBD1; CDR3 protein: CASSQLDRGELFF; CDR3 DNA: TGTGCCAGCAGCCAACTCGACAGGGGTGAACTGTTTTTT
V gene: TRBV2; J gene: TRBJ1-2; clone size: .; D gene: TRBD1; CDR3 protein: CASIPGTAYGYTF; CDR3 DNA: TGTGCCAGCATCCCCGGGACAGCCTATGGCTACACCTTC
V gene: TRBV18; J gene: TRBJ2-7; clone size: few; D gene: .; CDR3 protein: CASSPKLQYYEQYF; CDR3 DNA: TGTGCCAGCTCACCAAAACTACAATATTACGAGCAGTACTTC
V gene: TRBV6-6; J gene: TRBJ1-3; clone size: .; D gene: .; CDR3 protein: CASRYSTGLSGNTIYF; CDR3 DNA: TGTGCCAGCAGATATTCGACAGGCCTCTCTGGAAACACCATATATTTT
V gene: TRBV2; J gene: TRBJ2-3; clone size: .; D gene: TRBD2; CDR3 protein: CASSSYSGLAEGDTQYF; CDR3 DNA: TGTGCCAGCAGTTCCTATTCCGGACTAGCAGAGGGAGATACGCAGTATTTT
V gene: TRBV2; J gene: TRBJ2-7; clone size: .; D gene: .; CDR3 protein: CASSVDDREPIDSSYEQYF; CDR3 DNA: TGTGCCAGCAGTGTTGATGACAGAGAACCAATTGACTCCTCCTACGAGCAGTACTTC
V gene: TRBV18; J gene: TRBJ2-3; clone size: .; D gene: TRBD2; CDR3 protein: CASSPAGGPGTDTQYF; CDR3 DNA: TGTGCCAGCTCACCAGCGGGGGGGCCAGGCACAGATACGCAGTATTTT
V gene: TRBV4-2; J gene: TRBJ1-2; clone size: .; D gene: .; CDR3 protein: CASSQDGGDYGYTF; CDR3 DNA: TGTGCCAGCAGCCAAGATGGCGGGGACTATGGCTACACCTTC
V gene: TRBV4-3; J gene: TRBJ1-5; clone size: few; D gene: .; CDR3 protein: CASSQEAQGRQPQHF; CDR3 DNA: TGCGCCAGCAGCCAAGAGGCTCAGGGTCGTCAGCCCCAGCATTTT
V gene: TRBV30; J gene: TRBJ2-5; clone size: .; D gene: .; CDR3 protein: CAWSSQGLGTQYF; CDR3 DNA: TGTGCCTGGAGTTCACAGGGCCTCGGGACCCAGTACTTC
V gene: TRBV18; J gene: TRBJ1-1; clone size: .; D gene: .; CDR3 protein: CASSPQGVNTEAFF; CDR3 DNA: TGTGCCAGCTCACCACAGGGGGTGAACACTGAAGCTTTCTTT
V gene: TRBV19; J gene: TRBJ2-7; clone size: once; D gene: TRBD1; CDR3 protein: CATQDRVGFYEQYF; CDR3 DNA: TGTGCCACACAGGACAGGGTAGGGTTCTACGAGCAGTACTTC
V gene: TRBV6-4; J gene: TRBJ1-1; clone size: .; D gene: .; CDR3 protein: CASSESGNTEAFF; CDR3 DNA: TGTGCCAGCAGTGAGAGTGGGAACACTGAAGCTTTCTTT
V gene: TRBV9; J gene: TRBJ2-3; clone size: .; D gene: .; CDR3 protein: CASSVRQGGVTDTQYF; CDR3 DNA: TGTGCCAGCAGCGTAAGACAGGGAGGTGTTACAGATACGCAGTATTTT
V gene: TRBV5-6; J gene: TRBJ2-3; clone size: .; D gene: .; CDR3 protein: CASSPIIRVFTDTQYF; CDR3 DNA: TGTGCCAGCAGCCCGATCATTCGGGTCTTCACAGATACGCAGTATTTT
V gene: TRBV7-2; J gene: TRBJ1-6; clone size: once; D gene: TRBD1; CDR3 protein: CASSGQGARNSPLHF; CDR3 DNA: TGTGCCAGCAGCGGACAGGGGGCGCGTAATTCACCCCTCCACTTT
V gene: TRBV11-2; J gene: TRBJ2-7; clone size: few; D gene: .; CDR3 protein: CASTLTGFASYEQYF; CDR3 DNA: TGTGCCAGCACCTTAACAGGGTTCGCCTCCTACGAGCAGTACTTC
V gene: TRBV28; J gene: TRBJ1-2; clone size: .; D gene: .; CDR3 protein: CASSLASGLGTYGYTF; CDR3 DNA: TGTGCCAGCAGCCTAGCGTCGGGGTTGGGTACCTATGGCTACACCTTC
V gene: TRBV6-5; J gene: TRBJ2-5; clone size: .; D gene: .; CDR3 protein: CASSYDRWETQYF; CDR3 DNA: TGTGCCAGCAGTTATGACAGATGGGAGACCCAGTACTTC
V gene: TRBV28; J gene: TRBJ1-4; clone size: .; D gene: .; CDR3 protein: CASSWGGWEKLFF; CDR3 DNA: TGTGCCAGCAGTTGGGGGGGTTGGGAAAAACTGTTTTTT